A single T cell receptor (beta chain) is shown here with its context. Its antigen is currently unknown. The sample originates from a study of shared clonotypes between healthy human individuals. Study-wide context: Samples came from a couple of female and a few male donors aged 18 to 49. Per donor, three plates held CD4 naive cells, three held CD4 memory, two held CD8 naive and one held CD8 memory.

Points from the study as a whole: The study found roughly 5% of naive CD4 clonotypes shared across several donors. The small donor group covered limited genetic and exposure diversity.

The CDR3 consists of 14 residues. Trimming took off 5 bases at V and 2 bases at J, with 7 bases between the two ends. Germline-derived CDR1 and CDR2 are SNHLY and FYNNEI. This table comes from immunoSEQ multiplex PCR, and its TCRdb copy is limited to in-frame clones, with some not included. The table lists 980,000 or so clones, less than 85% of them singletons. The receptor comes from a man aged 18 to 29 in good health. V gene TRBV2 combines with J gene TRBJ2-6, with D maybe TRBD2 (5 bases). Material for sequencing was memory CD4+ T cells sorted from blood. The subset is: CD45RA-negative fraction. CDR3 nucleotides: TGTGCCAGCAGTAGGGAGACTGGGGCCAACGTCCTGACTTTC. This sequence encodes CASSRETGANVLTF.